A selection of T cell receptor beta chains follows, all from one sample in a study of OX40 agonist ivuxolimab in advanced cancers. TCRdb's copy holds only in-frame clones and misses some; the assay was immunoSEQ multiplex PCR. Here the sample spans 60,000 or so clones, roughly nine tenths being singletons. Sample: CD4+ or CD8+ T cells sorted from blood, taken in a trial of the OX40 agonist ivuxolimab. Every receptor here comes from an adult with an advanced solid tumor such as melanoma, head and neck, liver or kidney cancer. The CDR3 runs from the conserved cysteine through the conserved F or W. D genes are given only for firm matches. The size of a clone is reported for some rows only, either as once, few or many, or as a class for expanded clones.

clone_size: .; j_call: TRBJ2-1; d_call: TRBD2; v_call: TRBV29-1; cdr3_nt: TGCAGCGTTGAACTAGCGGACTCCTACAATGAGCAGTTCTTC; cdr3_aa: CSVELADSYNEQFF
clone_size: .; j_call: TRBJ2-3; d_call: TRBD2; v_call: TRBV19; cdr3_nt: TGTGCCAGTAGTATGGTGATTTCGCCTAGCGGGACCTTCACAGATACGCAGTATTTT; cdr3_aa: CASSMVISPSGTFTDTQYF
clone_size: once; j_call: TRBJ1-3; d_call: TRBD1; v_call: TRBV19; cdr3_nt: TGTGCCAGTAGTATACGAAACAGGGGGAGCTCTGGAAACACCATATATTTT; cdr3_aa: CASSIRNRGSSGNTIYF
clone_size: .; j_call: TRBJ2-2; d_call: TRBD1; v_call: TRBV28; cdr3_nt: TGTGCCAGCAGTTTATTGGGGACAGGGGCCGGGGAGCTGTTTTTT; cdr3_aa: CASSLLGTGAGELFF
clone_size: .; j_call: TRBJ1-5; d_call: .; v_call: TRBV28; cdr3_nt: TGTGCCAGCAGTTTATTCAGCAATCAGCCCCAGCATTTT; cdr3_aa: CASSLFSNQPQHF
clone_size: .; j_call: TRBJ2-1; d_call: .; v_call: TRBV18; cdr3_nt: TGTGCCAGCTCACCATTAAGCTACAATGAGCAGTTCTTC; cdr3_aa: CASSPLSYNEQFF
clone_size: .; j_call: TRBJ2-2; d_call: .; v_call: TRBV19; cdr3_nt: TGTGCCAGTAGTACCTTGCGCAACGGGGAGCTGTTTTTT; cdr3_aa: CASSTLRNGELFF
clone_size: few; j_call: TRBJ2-2; d_call: TRBD2; v_call: TRBV7-2; cdr3_nt: TGTGCCAGCAGCTTCTCTGGACTAGCGGGGACAGCCACCGGGGAGCTGTTTTTT; cdr3_aa: CASSFSGLAGTATGELFF
clone_size: .; j_call: TRBJ2-1; d_call: .; v_call: TRBV2; cdr3_nt: TGTGCCAGCAGTCTAAGTTTGCCAAGCGAGCAGTTCTTC; cdr3_aa: CASSLSLPSEQFF
clone_size: .; j_call: TRBJ2-5; d_call: .; v_call: TRBV27; cdr3_nt: TGTGCCAGCAGTTTCGAGTTCGCCAAAGAGACCCAGTACTTC; cdr3_aa: CASSFEFAKETQYF
clone_size: .; j_call: TRBJ2-1; d_call: .; v_call: TRBV4-1; cdr3_nt: TGCGCCAGCAGCCCAGTTGAAGGGAGCTCCTACAATGAGCAGTTCTTC; cdr3_aa: CASSPVEGSSYNEQFF
clone_size: .; j_call: TRBJ2-3; d_call: .; v_call: TRBV27; cdr3_nt: TGTGCCAGCAGTCCCTGGACCGGAAGCACAGATACGCAATATTTT; cdr3_aa: CASSPWTGSTDTQYF
clone_size: .; j_call: TRBJ1-5; d_call: TRBD1; v_call: TRBV6-1; cdr3_nt: TGTGCCAGCTCGAATAGGGGGCGCCCCGGCCCCCAGCATTTT; cdr3_aa: CASSNRGRPGPQHF
clone_size: .; j_call: TRBJ2-1; d_call: TRBD2; v_call: TRBV4-2; cdr3_nt: TGTGCCAGCAGCCTAACTAGCGGGATTCGCAATGAGCAGTTCTTC; cdr3_aa: CASSLTSGIRNEQFF
clone_size: .; j_call: TRBJ2-6; d_call: .; v_call: TRBV4-1; cdr3_nt: TGCGCCAGCAGCCAAGGACATTCAACCTCTGGGGCCAACGTCCTGACTTTC; cdr3_aa: CASSQGHSTSGANVLTF
clone_size: .; j_call: TRBJ1-6; d_call: TRBD1; v_call: TRBV28; cdr3_nt: TGTGCCAGTAAGGCGGAGGGACAGGTTTCACCCCTCCACTTT; cdr3_aa: CASKAEGQVSPLHF
clone_size: .; j_call: TRBJ2-5; d_call: TRBD2; v_call: TRBV5-4; cdr3_nt: TGTGCCAGCAGCCTACCGCCCGGGACTAGCGGGAGTGAGACCCAGTACTTC; cdr3_aa: CASSLPPGTSGSETQYF
clone_size: .; j_call: TRBJ2-1; d_call: TRBD2; v_call: TRBV18; cdr3_nt: TGTGCCAGCTCACCCCTAGCGGGGGGGGATAGTGCCAATGAGCAGTTCTTC; cdr3_aa: CASSPLAGGDSANEQFF
clone_size: .; j_call: TRBJ2-3; d_call: .; v_call: TRBV28; cdr3_nt: TGTGCCAGTACTCCCAGGGGCACGGATACGCAGTATTTT; cdr3_aa: CASTPRGTDTQYF
clone_size: .; j_call: TRBJ1-5; d_call: .; v_call: TRBV7-3; cdr3_nt: TGTGCCAGCAGCCCGACGACCGGGACACGATTTCAGCCCCAGCATTTT; cdr3_aa: CASSPTTGTRFQPQHF
clone_size: .; j_call: TRBJ2-3; d_call: .; v_call: TRBV28; cdr3_nt: TGTGCCGGACGAGACAGTAGCACAGATACGCAGTATTTT; cdr3_aa: CAGRDSSTDTQYF
clone_size: once; j_call: TRBJ2-7; d_call: TRBD2; v_call: TRBV5-1; cdr3_nt: TGCGCCAGTACCGGGACTAGCAGATACGAGCAGTACTTC; cdr3_aa: CASTGTSRYEQYF
clone_size: .; j_call: TRBJ2-1; d_call: TRBD2; v_call: TRBV10-2; cdr3_nt: TGCGCCAGCATAGCGGGAGGGTTCTACAATGAGCAGTTCTTC; cdr3_aa: CASIAGGFYNEQFF
clone_size: .; j_call: TRBJ2-2; d_call: TRBD1; v_call: TRBV28; cdr3_nt: TGTGCCAGCAGTCAACTCCTAGGACAGGGAAATGATCACGGGGAGCTGTTTTTT; cdr3_aa: CASSQLLGQGNDHGELFF
clone_size: .; j_call: TRBJ2-7; d_call: .; v_call: TRBV29-1; cdr3_nt: TGCAGCGTTCAGCGAGGAACAGGACCATCTACGATGCAGTACTTC; cdr3_aa: CSVQRGTGPSTMQYF
clone_size: .; j_call: TRBJ1-2; d_call: TRBD1; v_call: TRBV19; cdr3_nt: TGTGCCAGTAGGAGCGGGACAGGGAACTATGGCTACACCTTC; cdr3_aa: CASRSGTGNYGYTF
clone_size: few; j_call: TRBJ2-1; d_call: .; v_call: TRBV4-1; cdr3_nt: TGCGCCAGCGCCCACCCGGGGGCCTACAATGAGCAGTTCTTC; cdr3_aa: CASAHPGAYNEQFF
clone_size: .; j_call: TRBJ2-1; d_call: .; v_call: TRBV28; cdr3_nt: TGTGCCAGCAGCCGCAGGACTGGATACTCCTACAATGAGCAGTTCTTC; cdr3_aa: CASSRRTGYSYNEQFF
clone_size: .; j_call: TRBJ2-5; d_call: .; v_call: TRBV11-2; cdr3_nt: TGTGCCAGCAGCTCAACAGGGAGTAAGGAGACCCAGTACTTC; cdr3_aa: CASSSTGSKETQYF
clone_size: .; j_call: TRBJ1-5; d_call: .; v_call: TRBV7-9; cdr3_nt: TGTGCCAGCAGCTATTTTCCGAGCGGGCAGCCCCAGCATTTT; cdr3_aa: CASSYFPSGQPQHF
clone_size: .; j_call: TRBJ2-7; d_call: TRBD1; v_call: TRBV5-5; cdr3_nt: TGTGCCAGCAGCTTGGTCAGGGGGTACGAGCAGTACTTC; cdr3_aa: CASSLVRGYEQYF
clone_size: medium-sized; j_call: TRBJ2-3; d_call: TRBD1; v_call: TRBV6-4; cdr3_nt: TGTGCCAGCAGTGACGGGACAGGGGGCGCAGATACGCAGTATTTT; cdr3_aa: CASSDGTGGADTQYF
clone_size: .; j_call: TRBJ2-1; d_call: TRBD2; v_call: TRBV2; cdr3_nt: TGTGCCAGCAGGCCGGAACTAGCGCATGAGCAGTTCTTC; cdr3_aa: CASRPELAHEQFF
clone_size: .; j_call: TRBJ1-1; d_call: .; v_call: TRBV4-1; cdr3_nt: TGCGCCAGCAGCCAAGATGCCGGACGGGTGAACACTGAAGCTTTCTTT; cdr3_aa: CASSQDAGRVNTEAFF
clone_size: .; j_call: TRBJ2-7; d_call: TRBD1; v_call: TRBV6-6; cdr3_nt: TGTGCCAGCAGTTCGACAGGGACCGCACCCTACGAGCAGTACTTC; cdr3_aa: CASSSTGTAPYEQYF
clone_size: .; j_call: TRBJ2-4; d_call: TRBD1; v_call: TRBV7-2; cdr3_nt: TGTGCCAGCAGCCGACAGGGGTTGGACATTCAGTACTTC; cdr3_aa: CASSRQGLDIQYF